This TCR beta chain was recorded in a study of cytomegalovirus exposure and HLA in healthy donors. Whole-study findings and limits: Later work associated fewer than 20,000 TCR beta sequences with HLA alleles at 0.05 false discovery rate.

With respect to this clone: Its antigen is as yet unknown.

Germline V gene data show CDR1 as LGHNA and CDR2 as YNFKEQ. V shed 0 bases and J 7 bases; nucleotides not matched to a gene: 8. CDR3 length equals 15 residues. A multiplex PCR was run with 60 Vbeta primers and 13 Jbeta primers. Sequenced by immunoSEQ multiplex PCR; TCRdb stores in-frame clones only, minus some. The repertoire consists of fewer than 200,000 clones, with approximately 84% occurring once and the leading ten covering about 0.24%. This TCR was sampled from a girl younger than two in good health and CMV-seronegative. Source material: PBMCs. The V and J genes are TRBV4-2 and TRBJ2-5, with 7 bases aligning to TRBD2. This chain's CDR3 is CASSQDSGGGGTQYF. CDR3 DNA: TGTGCCAGCAGCCAAGATTCGGGGGGAGGAGGGACCCAGTACTTC.